This T cell receptor (beta chain) was sequenced in a study of blood T cell repertoires in COVID-19. Study information: Donors in the United States, Italy and Spain gave samples during acute or convalescent COVID-19.

Enrolled through a virtual design, the participants were between about 18 and 100 years of age and came from about two dozen US areas. The CDR3 runs to 21 residues. Trimming cost V 5 bases and J 2 bases; bases outside gene matches: 21. Germline CDR1 and CDR2: MNHNY and SVGAGI (reference sequence). In the original analysis: By means of reference gene primer amplification, nucleated cell counts were estimated. Data came from immunoSEQ multiplex PCR; TCRdb stores just in-frame clones and leaves some out. The DNA was the basis for D and trimming; V, J and clone size are from that table. The data hold approximately 230,000 clones, with approximately 82% observed a single time.

This clonotype originated in a man aged 35 to 55 who had recovered from COVID-19. The sample was PBMCs or T cells enriched from blood (not recorded which). The chain recombines TRBV6-6 with TRBJ2-2, with 9 bases fitting TRBD2. CDR3 loop: CASSQYMGGAGGLGNTGELFF. DNA for the CDR3: TGTGCCAGCAGTCAATATATGGGGGGAGCGGGGGGACTAGGCAACACCGGGGAGCTGTTTTTT.